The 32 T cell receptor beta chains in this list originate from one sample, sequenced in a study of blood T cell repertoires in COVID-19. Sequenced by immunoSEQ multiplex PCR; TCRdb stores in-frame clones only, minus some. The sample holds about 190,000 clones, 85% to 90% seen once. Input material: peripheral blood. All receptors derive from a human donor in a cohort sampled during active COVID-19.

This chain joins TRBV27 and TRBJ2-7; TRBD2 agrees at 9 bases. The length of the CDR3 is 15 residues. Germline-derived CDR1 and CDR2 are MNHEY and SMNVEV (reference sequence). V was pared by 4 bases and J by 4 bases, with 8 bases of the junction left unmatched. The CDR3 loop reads CASSSRAGGVYEQYF. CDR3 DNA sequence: TGTGCCAGCAGTTCGAGAGCGGGAGGCGTTTACGAGCAGTACTTC.

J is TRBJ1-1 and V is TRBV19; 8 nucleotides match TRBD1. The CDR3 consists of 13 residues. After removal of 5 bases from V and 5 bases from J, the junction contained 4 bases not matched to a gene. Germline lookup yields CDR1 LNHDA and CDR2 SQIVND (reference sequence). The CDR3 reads CASSDRGSTEAFF. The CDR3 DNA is TGTGCCAGTAGTGACAGGGGAAGTACTGAAGCTTTCTTT. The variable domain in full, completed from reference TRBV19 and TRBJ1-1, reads DGGITQSPKYLFRKEGQNVTLSCEQNLNHDAMYWYRQDPGQGLRLIYYSQIVNDFQKGDIAEGYSVSREKKESFPLTVTSAQKNPTAFYLCASSDRGSTEAFFGQGTRLTVV.

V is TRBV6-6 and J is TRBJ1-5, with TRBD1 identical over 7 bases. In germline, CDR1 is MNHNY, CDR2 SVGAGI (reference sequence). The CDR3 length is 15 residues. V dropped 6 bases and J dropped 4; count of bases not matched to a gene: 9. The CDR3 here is CASSYGTVINQPQHF. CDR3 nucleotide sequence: TGTGCCAGCAGCTACGGGACAGTAATAAATCAGCCCCAGCATTTT.

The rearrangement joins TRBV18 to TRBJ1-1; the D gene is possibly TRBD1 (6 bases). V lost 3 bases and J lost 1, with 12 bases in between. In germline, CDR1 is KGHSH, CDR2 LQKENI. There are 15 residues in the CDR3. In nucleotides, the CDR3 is TGTGCCAGCTCACCTTCCTTACAGGGGAACACTGAAGCTTTCTTT. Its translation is CASSPSLQGNTEAFF.

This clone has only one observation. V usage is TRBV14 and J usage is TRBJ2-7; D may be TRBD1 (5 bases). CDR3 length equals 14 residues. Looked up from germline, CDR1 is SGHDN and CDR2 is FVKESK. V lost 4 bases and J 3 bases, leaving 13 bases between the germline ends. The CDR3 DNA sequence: TGTGCCAGCAGCCCCGAGGACACCATCTACGAGCAGTACTTC. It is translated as CASSPEDTIYEQYF.

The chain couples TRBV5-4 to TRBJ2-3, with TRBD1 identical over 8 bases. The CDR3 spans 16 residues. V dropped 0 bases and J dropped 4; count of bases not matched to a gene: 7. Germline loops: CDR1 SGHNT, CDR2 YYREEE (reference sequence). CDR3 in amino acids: CASSLGTGKGADTQYF. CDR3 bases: TGTGCCAGCAGCTTGGGGACAGGGAAGGGTGCAGATACGCAGTATTTT. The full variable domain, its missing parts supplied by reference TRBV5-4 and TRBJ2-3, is ETGVTQSPTHLIKTRGQQVTLRCSSQSGHNTVSWYQQALGQGPQFIFQYYREEENGRGNFPPRFSGLQFPNYSSELNVNALELDDSALYLCASSLGTGKGADTQYFGPGTRLTVL.

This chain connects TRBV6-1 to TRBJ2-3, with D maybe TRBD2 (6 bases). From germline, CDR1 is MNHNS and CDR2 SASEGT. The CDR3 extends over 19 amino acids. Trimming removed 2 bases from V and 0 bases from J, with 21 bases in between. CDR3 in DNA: TGTGCCAGCAGTGAACGGTTTCCCGGACTAACTACTAGCACAGATACGCAGTATTTT. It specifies CASSERFPGLTTSTDTQYF.

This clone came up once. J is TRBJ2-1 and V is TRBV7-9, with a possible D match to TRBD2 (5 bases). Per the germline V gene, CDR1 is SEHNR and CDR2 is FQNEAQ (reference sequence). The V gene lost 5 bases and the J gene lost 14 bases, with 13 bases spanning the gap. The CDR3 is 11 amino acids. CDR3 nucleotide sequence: TGTGCCAGCAGCCTATGGCCTAGCAAGTTCTTC. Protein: CASSLWPSKFF.

The CDR3 DNA is TGCAGCGTTGTGGGGGGGCACACTGAAGCTTTCTTT. Protein: CSVVGGHTEAFF. This sequence joins TRBV29-1 and TRBJ1-1, with TRBD1 as a possible D gene (6 bases). CDR3 length: 12 amino acids. Deletions cut 4 bases from V and 3 bases from J, with 9 bases between. Germline-derived CDR1 and CDR2 are SQVTM and ANQGSEA.

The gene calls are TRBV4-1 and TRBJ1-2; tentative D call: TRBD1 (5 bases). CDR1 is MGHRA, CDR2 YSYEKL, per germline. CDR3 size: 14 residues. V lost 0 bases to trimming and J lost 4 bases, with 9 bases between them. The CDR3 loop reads CASSQDSGPYGYTF. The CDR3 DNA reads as TGCGCCAGCAGCCAAGATTCAGGGCCCTATGGCTACACCTTC.

CDR3 nucleotide sequence: TGTGCTAGTGGCTGGGACAGTTTGGAGACCCAGTACTTC. Translation gives CASGWDSLETQYF. V and J are TRBV12-5 and TRBJ2-5; 7 bases agree with TRBD1. Germline V CDR1 and CDR2: LGHNT, FRNRAP. V trimming: 6 bases; J trimming: 5 bases; junction bases outside the gene matches: 6. The CDR3 has 13 residues.

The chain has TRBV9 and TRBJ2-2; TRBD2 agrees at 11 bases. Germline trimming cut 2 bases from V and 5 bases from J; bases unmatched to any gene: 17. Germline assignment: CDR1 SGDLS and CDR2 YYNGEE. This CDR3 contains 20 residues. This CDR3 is CASSVHRGTSGKGGTGELFF. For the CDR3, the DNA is TGTGCCAGCAGCGTTCATCGAGGGACTAGCGGAAAGGGGGGTACCGGGGAGCTGTTTTTT. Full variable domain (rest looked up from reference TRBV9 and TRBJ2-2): DSGVTQTPKHLITATGQRVTLRCSPRSGDLSVYWYQQSLDQGLQFLIQYYNGEERAKGNILERFSAQQFPDLHSELNLSSLELGDSALYFCASSVHRGTSGKGGTGELFFGEGSRLTVL.

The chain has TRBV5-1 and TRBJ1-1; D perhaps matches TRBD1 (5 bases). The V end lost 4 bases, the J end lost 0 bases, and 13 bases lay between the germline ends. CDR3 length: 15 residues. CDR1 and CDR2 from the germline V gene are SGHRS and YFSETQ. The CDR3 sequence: CASSPKTGLNTEAFF. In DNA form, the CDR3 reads TGCGCCAGCAGCCCTAAAACAGGCCTGAACACTGAAGCTTTCTTT.

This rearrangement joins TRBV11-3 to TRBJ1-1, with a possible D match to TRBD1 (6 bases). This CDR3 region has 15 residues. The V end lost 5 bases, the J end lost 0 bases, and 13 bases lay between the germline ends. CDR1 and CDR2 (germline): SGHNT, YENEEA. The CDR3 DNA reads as TGTGCCAGCAGCCGGGGGGGCAGTTTGAACACTGAAGCTTTCTTT. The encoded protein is CASSRGGSLNTEAFF.

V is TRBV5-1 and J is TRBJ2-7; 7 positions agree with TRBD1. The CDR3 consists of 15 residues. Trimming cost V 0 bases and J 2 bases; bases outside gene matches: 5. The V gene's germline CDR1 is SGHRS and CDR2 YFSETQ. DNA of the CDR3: TGCGCCAGCAGCTTGGCCCTGGGACAGCCCTACGAGCAGTACTTC. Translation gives CASSLALGQPYEQYF.

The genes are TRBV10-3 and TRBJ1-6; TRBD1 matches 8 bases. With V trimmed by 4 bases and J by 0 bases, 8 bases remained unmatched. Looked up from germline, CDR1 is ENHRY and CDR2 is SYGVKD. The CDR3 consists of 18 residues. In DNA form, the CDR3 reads TGTGCCATCAGTGTGGCAGGGGGCCAGAGCTCCTATAATTCACCCCTCCACTTT. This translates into CAISVAGGQSSYNSPLHF.

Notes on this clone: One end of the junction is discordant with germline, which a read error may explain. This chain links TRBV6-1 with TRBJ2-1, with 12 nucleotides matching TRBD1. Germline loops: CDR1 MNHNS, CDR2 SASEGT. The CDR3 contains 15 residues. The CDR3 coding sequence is TGTGCCAGCAGTAAAGCCGGGACAGGGGGCTATGAGCAGTTCTTC. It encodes CASSKAGTGGYEQFF.

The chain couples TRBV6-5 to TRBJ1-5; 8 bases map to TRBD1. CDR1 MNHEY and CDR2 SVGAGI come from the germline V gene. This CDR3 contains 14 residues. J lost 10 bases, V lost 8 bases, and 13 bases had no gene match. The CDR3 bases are TGTGCCAGCTCTACTGGACAGGGTATGGGACCCCAGCATTTT. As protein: CASSTGQGMGPQHF.

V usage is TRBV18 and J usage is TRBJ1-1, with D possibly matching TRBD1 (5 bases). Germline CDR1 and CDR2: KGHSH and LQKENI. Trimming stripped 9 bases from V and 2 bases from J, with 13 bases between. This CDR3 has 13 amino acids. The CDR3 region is CASYTDRNTEAFF. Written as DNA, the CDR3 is TGTGCCAGTTACACCGACAGAAACACTGAAGCTTTCTTT.

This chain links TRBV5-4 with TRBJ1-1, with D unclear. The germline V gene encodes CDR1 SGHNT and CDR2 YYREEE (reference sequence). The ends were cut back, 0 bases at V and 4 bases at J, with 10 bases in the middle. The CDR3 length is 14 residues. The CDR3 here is CASSLAREGTEAFF. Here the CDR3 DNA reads TGTGCCAGCAGCTTGGCAAGGGAGGGCACTGAAGCTTTCTTT.

The CDR3 spells CASRQDGGAAYEQYF. In DNA, the CDR3 is TGCGCCAGCAGGCAAGATGGAGGGGCGGCCTACGAGCAGTACTTC. The chain recombines TRBV10-2 with TRBJ2-7, with a weak D call TRBD2 (6 bases). The CDR3 sequence is 15 residues long. The ends were cut back, 6 bases at V and 2 bases at J, with 17 bases in the middle. The germline V gene has CDR1 WSHSY and CDR2 SAAADI.

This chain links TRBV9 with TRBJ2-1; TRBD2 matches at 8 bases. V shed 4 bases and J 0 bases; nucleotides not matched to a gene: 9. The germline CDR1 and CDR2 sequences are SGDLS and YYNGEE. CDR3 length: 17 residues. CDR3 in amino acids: CASSPRLAQSSYNEQFF. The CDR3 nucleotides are TGTGCCAGCAGCCCCCGACTAGCGCAAAGCTCCTACAATGAGCAGTTCTTC.

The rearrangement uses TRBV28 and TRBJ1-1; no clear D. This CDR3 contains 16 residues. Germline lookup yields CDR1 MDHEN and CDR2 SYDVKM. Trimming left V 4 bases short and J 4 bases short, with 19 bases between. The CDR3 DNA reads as TGTGCCAGCAGTTCCATTTCACTACGTGGATCCACTGAAGCTTTCTTT. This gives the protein CASSSISLRGSTEAFF.

This CDR3 is CASSLDAIPSYEQYF. The CDR3 DNA reads as TGCGCCAGCAGCTTGGACGCGATACCCTCCTACGAGCAGTACTTC. The chain has TRBV5-1 and TRBJ2-7; D not certain. The CDR3 has 15 amino acids. The V gene's germline CDR1 is SGHRS and CDR2 YFSETQ. Trimming took off 0 bases at V and 0 bases at J, with 10 bases between the two ends.

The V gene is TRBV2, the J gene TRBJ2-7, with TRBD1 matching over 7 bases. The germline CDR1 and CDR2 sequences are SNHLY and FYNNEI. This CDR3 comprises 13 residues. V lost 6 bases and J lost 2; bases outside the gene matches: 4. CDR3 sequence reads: CASRGDRPYEQYF. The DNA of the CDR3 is TGTGCCAGCAGGGGGGACAGACCCTACGAGCAGTACTTC. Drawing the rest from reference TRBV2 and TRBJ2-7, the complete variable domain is EPEVTQTPSHQVTQMGQEVILRCVPISNHLYFYWYRQILGQKVEFLVSFYNNEISEKSEIFDDQFSVERPDGSNFTLKIRSTKLEDSAMYFCASRGDRPYEQYFGPGTRLTVT.

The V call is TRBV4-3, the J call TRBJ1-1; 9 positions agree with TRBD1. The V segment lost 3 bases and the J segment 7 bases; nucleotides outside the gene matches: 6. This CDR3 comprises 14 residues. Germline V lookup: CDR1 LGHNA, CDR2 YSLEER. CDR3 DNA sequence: TGCGCCAGCAGCCAGTGGGGACAGGGAGATGAAGCTTTCTTT. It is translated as CASSQWGQGDEAFF.

The CDR3 reads CASSAIASDTQYF. The CDR3 coding sequence is TGTGCCAGCAGCGCGATAGCGTCAGATACGCAGTATTTT. The genes are TRBV7-9 and TRBJ2-3; a possible D gene is TRBD2 (5 bases). This CDR3 comprises 13 residues. Trimming removed 5 bases from V and 4 bases from J, with 10 bases in between. CDR1 and CDR2 from the germline V gene are SEHNR and FQNEAQ (reference sequence). The full variable domain, rest sourced from reference TRBV7-9 and TRBJ2-3, is DTGVSQNPRHKITKRGQNVTFRCDPISEHNRLYWYRQTLGQGPEFLTYFQNEAQLEKSRLLSDRFSAERPKGSFSTLEIQRTEQGDSAMYLCASSAIASDTQYFGPGTRLTVL.

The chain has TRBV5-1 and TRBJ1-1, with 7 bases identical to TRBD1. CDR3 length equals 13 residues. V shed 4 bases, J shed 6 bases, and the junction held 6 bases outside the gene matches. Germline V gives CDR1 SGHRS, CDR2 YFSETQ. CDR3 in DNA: TGCGCCAGCAGCGAGCAGGGGGTTGCTGAAGCTTTCTTT. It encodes CASSEQGVAEAFF.

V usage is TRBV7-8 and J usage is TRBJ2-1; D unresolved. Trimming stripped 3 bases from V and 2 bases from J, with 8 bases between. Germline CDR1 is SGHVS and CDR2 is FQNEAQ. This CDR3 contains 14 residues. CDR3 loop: CASSLQSPYNEQFF. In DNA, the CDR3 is TGTGCCAGCAGCTTGCAGTCTCCCTACAATGAGCAGTTCTTC.

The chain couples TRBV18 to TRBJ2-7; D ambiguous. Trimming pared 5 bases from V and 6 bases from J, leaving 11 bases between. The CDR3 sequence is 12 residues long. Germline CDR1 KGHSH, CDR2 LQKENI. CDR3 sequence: CASSAGGLEQYF. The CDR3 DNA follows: TGTGCCAGCTCAGCTGGTGGGCTCGAGCAGTACTTC. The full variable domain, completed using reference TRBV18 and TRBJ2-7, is NAGVMQNPRHLVRRRGQEARLRCSPMKGHSHVYWYRQLPEEGLKFMVYLQKENIIDESGMPKERFSAEFPKEGPSILRIQQVVRGDSAAYFCASSAGGLEQYFGPGTRLTVT.

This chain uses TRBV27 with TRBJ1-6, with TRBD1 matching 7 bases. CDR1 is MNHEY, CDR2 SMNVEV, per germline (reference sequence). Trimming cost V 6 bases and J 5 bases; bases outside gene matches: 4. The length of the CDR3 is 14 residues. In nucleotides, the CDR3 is TGTGCCAGCAGGGGACAGCCAAATAATTCACCCCTCCACTTT. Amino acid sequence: CASRGQPNNSPLHF.

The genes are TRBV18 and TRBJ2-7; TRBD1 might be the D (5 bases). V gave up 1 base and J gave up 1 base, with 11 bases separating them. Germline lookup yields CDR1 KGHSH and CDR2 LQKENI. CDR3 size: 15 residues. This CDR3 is CASSPQGFGSYEQYF. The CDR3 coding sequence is TGTGCCAGCTCACCACAGGGGTTTGGGTCCTACGAGCAGTACTTC.